This TCR beta chain was recorded in a study of long-term antiretroviral therapy in people with HIV. Study findings and constraints: Nothing was known about ART adherence, viral resistance or changes in therapy.

About this clone: Its antigen is not identified.

Researchers ran immunoSEQ v3.0 at survey level. TCRdb keeps only in-frame clones here, not all; method: immunoSEQ multiplex PCR. Found here are 30,000 to 40,000 clones, about 83% of them singletons; the top ten hold 7.1%. The CDR3 contains 11 residues. Germline CDR1 reads MDHEN; CDR2 reads SYDVKM. V dropped 10 bases and J dropped 4 bases, with 9 bases sitting between them. The sample in question was unsorted PBMCs, obtained 2 years after starting antiretroviral therapy. The clonotype was recovered from a woman aged 45 to 65 with HIV. The chain recombines TRBV28 with TRBJ2-3; D call uncertain. CDR3 sequence: CATLWSDTQYF. The CDR3 nucleotides are TGTGCCACCCTTTGGTCAGATACGCAGTATTTT.